This record looks at one T cell receptor (beta chain) sequence and its context. Germline V CDR1 and CDR2: MDHEN, SYDVKM. The CDR3 covers 17 residues. V was shortened by 2 bases and J by 5 bases, with 19 bases between the two germline ends. The data originate from a study of OX40 agonist ivuxolimab in advanced cancers. Study information: Two patients with cutaneous melanoma and one with hepatocellular carcinoma, three in total, showed partial responses.

This table comes from immunoSEQ multiplex PCR, and its TCRdb copy is limited to in-frame clones, with some not included. The data show about 73,000 clones, about 86% seen once. The clonotype comes from an adult with an advanced solid tumor such as melanoma, head and neck, liver or kidney cancer. The sample in question was CD4+ or CD8+ T cells sorted from blood, obtained in a trial of the OX40 agonist ivuxolimab. The chain has TRBV28 and TRBJ1-3; a possible D gene is TRBD1 (5 bases). The CDR3 bases are TGTGCCAGCAGTTTAACATTGTCTGGGACGGTTCGAAACACCATATATTTT. This encodes CASSLTLSGTVRNTIYF.